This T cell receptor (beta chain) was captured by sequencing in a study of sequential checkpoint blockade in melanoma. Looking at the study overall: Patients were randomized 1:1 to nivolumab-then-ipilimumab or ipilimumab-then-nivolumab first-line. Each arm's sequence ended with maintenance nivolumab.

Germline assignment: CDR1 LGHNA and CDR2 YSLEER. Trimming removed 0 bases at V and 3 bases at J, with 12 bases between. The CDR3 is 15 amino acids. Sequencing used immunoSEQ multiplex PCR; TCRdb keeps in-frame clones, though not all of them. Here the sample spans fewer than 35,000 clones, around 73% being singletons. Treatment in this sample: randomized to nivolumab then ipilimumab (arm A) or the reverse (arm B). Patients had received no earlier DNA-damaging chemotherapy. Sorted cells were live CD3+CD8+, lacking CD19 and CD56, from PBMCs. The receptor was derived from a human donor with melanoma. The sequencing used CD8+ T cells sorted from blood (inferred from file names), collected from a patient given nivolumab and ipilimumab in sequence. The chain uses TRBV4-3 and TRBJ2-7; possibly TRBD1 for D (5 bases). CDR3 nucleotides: TGCGCCAGCAGCCAAGATCTCACAGGCGACTACGAGCAGTACTTC. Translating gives CASSQDLTGDYEQYF.